Listed below are T cell receptor beta chains from one sample, sequenced in a study of cytomegalovirus exposure and HLA in healthy donors. Sequencing was performed with immunoSEQ multiplex PCR; in TCRdb, only in-frame clones are kept and a portion is missing. Of fewer than 200,000 clones listed, over 75% are singletons. Material: PBMCs. These receptors came from a man aged 35 to 55 in good health and CMV-seropositive. CDR3s include the opening cysteine and the closing phenylalanine or tryptophan. The D gene is left open where the match is weak.

V gene,J gene,D gene,CDR3 protein
TRBV28,TRBJ2-3,TRBD2,CASSPHTGTSGPADTQYF
TRBV7-2,TRBJ2-1,NA,CASSLLGGASSYNEQFF
TRBV10-3,TRBJ1-1,NA,CAISPGQKMNTEAFF
TRBV7-2,TRBJ1-2,TRBD1,CASSLTGVDYGYTF
TRBV28,TRBJ1-2,NA,CASNTAGYGYTF
TRBV11-2,TRBJ1-2,NA,CASSHYDRFYGYTF
TRBV6-1,TRBJ1-2,TRBD1,CASSEKTTGNYGYTF
TRBV11-3,TRBJ2-6,TRBD1,CASSLAGTGGPGANGLTF
TRBV6-1,TRBJ2-2,TRBD2,CASRYGGGAGELFF
TRBV2,TRBJ1-1,NA,CASSEGVGVGTEAFF
TRBV2,TRBJ2-5,NA,CASHVGDFAETQYF
TRBV11-3,TRBJ2-2,NA,CASSSRAELFF
TRBV10-3,TRBJ1-2,NA,CAISPGLANGGYTF
TRBV5-1,TRBJ2-3,TRBD2,CASSLELAGSTDTQYF
TRBV27,TRBJ1-5,NA,CASSSGQTNFQPQHF
TRBV6-1,TRBJ2-1,NA,CASSGLGLNEQFF
TRBV28,TRBJ1-2,NA,CASSLGGPDYGYTF
TRBV25-1,TRBJ2-3,TRBD2,CASSESRTSGRDTQYF
TRBV7-3,TRBJ2-3,TRBD2,CASSLTALAGGVDTQYF
TRBV7-9,TRBJ2-3,TRBD2,CASSLALSTSDTDTQYF
TRBV28,TRBJ2-7,NA,CASSPSLYEQYF
TRBV13,TRBJ1-6,NA,CASSLRGDGFNSPLHF
TRBV27,TRBJ2-3,TRBD2,CASSSLAGGAVDTQYF
TRBV28,TRBJ2-7,TRBD1,CASSFGTGAYEQYF
TRBV10-3,TRBJ2-7,TRBD1,CAIGDSPSSYEQYF
TRBV30,TRBJ1-5,TRBD1,CAWSKTGGVQPQHF
TRBV18,TRBJ1-4,TRBD1,CASSRGQGNEKLFF